This T cell receptor (beta chain) was sequenced for a study of shared clonotypes between healthy human individuals. Sequencing was performed with immunoSEQ multiplex PCR; in TCRdb, only in-frame clones are kept and a portion is missing. The sample shows more than 900,000 clones, 75% to 80% of them seen only once. Trimming took 0 bases from V and 6 from J; bases not matched to a gene: 3. The CDR3 has 15 amino acids. Per germline, CDR1 MNHNS and CDR2 SASEGT. The origin of this receptor is a man between 18 and 35 years old in good health. Some clones in this sample may be carry-over from other donors' samples. V and J are TRBV6-1 and TRBJ1-5; 9 bases align to TRBD1. The specimen was memory CD4+ T cells from PBMCs. The subset: CD45RA-negative fraction. The CDR3 DNA is TGTGCCAGCAGTGAAGCGCGGGACAGGGCTCAGCCCCAGCATTTT. It yields the protein CASSEARDRAQPQHF.